This TCR beta chain was sequenced during a study of OX40 agonist ivuxolimab in advanced cancers. Only in-frame clones appear in the TCRdb table, and some are missing; sequencing was by immunoSEQ multiplex PCR. The table has approximately 80,000 clones, 75% to 95% seen once. Patients had blood sampled at baseline and again on cycle 4 day 1 and cycle 7 day 1. For this clone: Antigen specificity is unknown.

The CDR3 totals 14 residues. Per germline, CDR1 SGDLS and CDR2 YYNGEE. The V gene end was trimmed by 4 bases and the J gene end by 5 bases; junction bases not matched to a gene: 8. Study-level results: Clonal expansion by week 6 occurred in CD4+ and CD8+ blood T cells (at 0.1 to 3.0 mg/kg). CD8+ T cells averaged more expanded clones than CD4+.

The sequence was collected from an adult with an advanced solid tumor such as melanoma, head and neck, liver or kidney cancer. The chain couples TRBV9 to TRBJ2-5, with 7 bases that match TRBD2. Sequences were derived from CD4+ or CD8+ T cells sorted from blood, sampled in a trial of the OX40 agonist ivuxolimab. CDR3 nucleotide sequence: TGTGCCAGCAGCTTAAGCGGGGTAGGCGAGACCCAGTACTTC. This encodes CASSLSGVGETQYF.